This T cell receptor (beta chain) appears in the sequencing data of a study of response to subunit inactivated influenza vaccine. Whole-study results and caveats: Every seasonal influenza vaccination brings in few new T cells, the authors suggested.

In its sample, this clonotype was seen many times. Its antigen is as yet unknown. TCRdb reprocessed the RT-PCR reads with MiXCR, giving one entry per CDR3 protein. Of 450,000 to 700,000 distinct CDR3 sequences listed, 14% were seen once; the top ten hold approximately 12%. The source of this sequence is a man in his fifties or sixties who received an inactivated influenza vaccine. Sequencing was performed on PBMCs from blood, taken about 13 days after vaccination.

The CDR3 nucleotides read TGTGCCAGCAGCTTAGGCAGGGGGCAGGACAATGAGCAGTTCTTC. Its translation is CASSLGRGQDNEQFF. V gene TRBV7-9 combines with J gene TRBJ2-1; 8 bases map to TRBD1. V was clipped by 1 base and J by 5 bases; unmatched bases: 4. Germline CDR1 and CDR2: SEHNR and FQNEAQ (reference sequence). The CDR3 is 15 residues long.